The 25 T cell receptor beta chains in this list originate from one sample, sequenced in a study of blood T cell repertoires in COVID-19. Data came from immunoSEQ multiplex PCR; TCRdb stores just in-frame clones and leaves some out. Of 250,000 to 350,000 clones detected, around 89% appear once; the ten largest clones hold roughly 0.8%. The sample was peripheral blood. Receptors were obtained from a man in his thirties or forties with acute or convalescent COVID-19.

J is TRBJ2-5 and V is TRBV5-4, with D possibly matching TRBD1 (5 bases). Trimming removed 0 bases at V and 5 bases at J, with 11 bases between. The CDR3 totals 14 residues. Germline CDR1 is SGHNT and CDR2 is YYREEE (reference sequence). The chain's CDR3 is CASSLDAGMETQYF. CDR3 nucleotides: TGTGCCAGCAGCTTGGACGCAGGGATGGAGACCCAGTACTTC.

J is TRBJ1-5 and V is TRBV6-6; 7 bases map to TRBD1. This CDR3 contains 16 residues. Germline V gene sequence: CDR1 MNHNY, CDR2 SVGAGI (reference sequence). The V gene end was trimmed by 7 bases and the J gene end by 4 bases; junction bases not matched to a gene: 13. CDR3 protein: CASILYGQEGNQPQHF. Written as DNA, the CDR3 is TGTGCCAGCATCTTATACGGACAGGAGGGAAATCAGCCCCAGCATTTT.

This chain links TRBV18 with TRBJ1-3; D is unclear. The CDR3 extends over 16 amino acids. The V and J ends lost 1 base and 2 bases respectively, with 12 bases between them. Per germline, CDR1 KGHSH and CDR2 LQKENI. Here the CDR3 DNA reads TGTGCCAGCTCACCACTCACGGCTACTACTGGAAACACCATATATTTT. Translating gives CASSPLTATTGNTIYF.

The CDR3 nucleotides are TGTGCCTCGAGGCTCGGGGGGGTAAGCACAGATACGCAGTATTTT. It codes for CASRLGGVSTDTQYF. This sequence joins TRBV30 and TRBJ2-3, with 8 bases that match TRBD2. The CDR3 has 15 amino acids. The V gene end was trimmed by 7 bases and the J gene end by 0 bases; junction bases not matched to a gene: 9. Germline V gene sequence: CDR1 GTSNPN, CDR2 SVGIG (reference sequence).

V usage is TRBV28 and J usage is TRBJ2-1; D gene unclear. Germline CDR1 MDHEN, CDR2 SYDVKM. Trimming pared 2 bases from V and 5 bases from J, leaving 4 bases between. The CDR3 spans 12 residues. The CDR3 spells CASSLPDNEQFF. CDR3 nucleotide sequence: TGTGCCAGCAGTTTACCAGACAATGAGCAGTTCTTC. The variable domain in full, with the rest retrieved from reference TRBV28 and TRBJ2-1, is DVKVTQSSRYLVKRTGEKVFLECVQDMDHENMFWYRQDPGLGLRLIYFSYDVKMKEKGDIPEGYSVSREKKERFSLILESASTNQTSMYLCASSLPDNEQFFGPGTRLTVL.

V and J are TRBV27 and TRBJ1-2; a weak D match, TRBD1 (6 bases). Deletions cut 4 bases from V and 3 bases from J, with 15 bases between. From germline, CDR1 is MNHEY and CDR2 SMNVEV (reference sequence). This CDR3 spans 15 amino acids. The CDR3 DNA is TGTGCCAGCAGTTCGGGGGGGCCCGATTACTATGGCTACACCTTC. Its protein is CASSSGGPDYYGYTF.

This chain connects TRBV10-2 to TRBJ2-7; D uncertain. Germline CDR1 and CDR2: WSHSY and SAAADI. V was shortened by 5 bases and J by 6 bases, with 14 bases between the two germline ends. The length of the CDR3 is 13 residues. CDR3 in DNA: TGCGCCAGCAGTCCCTCTAGTTCCGGCGAGCAGTACTTC. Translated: CASSPSSSGEQYF.

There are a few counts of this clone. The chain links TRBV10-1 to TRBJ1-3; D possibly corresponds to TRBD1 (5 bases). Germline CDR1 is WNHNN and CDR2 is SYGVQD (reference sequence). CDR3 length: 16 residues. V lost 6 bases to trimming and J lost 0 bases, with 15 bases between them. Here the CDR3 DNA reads TGCGCCAGCAGACTCCGACAGTCCGCCTCTGGAAACACCATATATTTT. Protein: CASRLRQSASGNTIYF.

The CDR3 protein is CASRTGSSYNSPLHF. The CDR3 nucleotides are TGTGCCAGCAGGACAGGGAGCTCCTATAATTCACCCCTCCACTTT. The chain couples TRBV13 to TRBJ1-6, with 7 bases lining up with TRBD1. With V trimmed by 6 bases and J by 0 bases, 2 bases remained unmatched. From germline, CDR1 is PRHDT and CDR2 FYEKMQ (reference sequence). This CDR3 region has 15 residues.

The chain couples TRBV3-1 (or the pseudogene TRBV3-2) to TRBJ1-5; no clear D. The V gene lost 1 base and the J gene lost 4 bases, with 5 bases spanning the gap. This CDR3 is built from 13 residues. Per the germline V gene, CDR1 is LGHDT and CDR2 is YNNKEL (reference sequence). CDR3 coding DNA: TGTGCCAGCAGCCAAGTGTTAAATCAGCCCCAGCATTTT. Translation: CASSQVLNQPQHF.

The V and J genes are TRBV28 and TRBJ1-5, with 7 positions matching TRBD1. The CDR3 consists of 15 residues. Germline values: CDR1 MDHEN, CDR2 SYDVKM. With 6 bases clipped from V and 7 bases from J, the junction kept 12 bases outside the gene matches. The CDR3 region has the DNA TGTGCCAGCAGCTACCCCAGGGGGGTACGGCAGCCCCAGCATTTT. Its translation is CASSYPRGVRQPQHF.

The CDR3, as DNA: TGTGCCAGCAGCTTAGTAGGTAGCGGGAATAAAAACATTCAGTACTTC. It codes for CASSLVGSGNKNIQYF. The chain has TRBV11-2 and TRBJ2-4; 8 nucleotides agree with TRBD2. V lost 1 base, J lost 4 bases, and 6 bases stayed unmatched. CDR1 is SGHAT, CDR2 FQNNGV, per germline. The CDR3 totals 16 residues.

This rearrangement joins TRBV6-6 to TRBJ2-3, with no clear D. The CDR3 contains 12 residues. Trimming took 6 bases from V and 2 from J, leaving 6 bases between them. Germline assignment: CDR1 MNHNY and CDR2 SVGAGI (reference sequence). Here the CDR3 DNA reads TGTGCCAGCAGCCCTACCACAGATACGCAGTATTTT. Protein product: CASSPTTDTQYF.

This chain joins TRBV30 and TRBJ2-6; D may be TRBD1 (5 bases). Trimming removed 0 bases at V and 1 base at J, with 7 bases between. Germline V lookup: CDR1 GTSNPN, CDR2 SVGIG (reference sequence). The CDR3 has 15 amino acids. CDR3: CAWSVGVSGANVLTF. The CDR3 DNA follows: TGTGCCTGGAGTGTAGGGGTTTCTGGGGCCAACGTCCTGACTTTC.

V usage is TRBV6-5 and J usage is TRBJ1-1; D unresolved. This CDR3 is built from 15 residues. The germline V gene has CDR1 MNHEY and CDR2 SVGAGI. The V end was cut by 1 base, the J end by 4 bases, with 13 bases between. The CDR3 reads CASSYLGERSTEAFF. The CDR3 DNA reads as TGTGCCAGCAGTTACTTAGGCGAAAGGAGCACTGAAGCTTTCTTT.

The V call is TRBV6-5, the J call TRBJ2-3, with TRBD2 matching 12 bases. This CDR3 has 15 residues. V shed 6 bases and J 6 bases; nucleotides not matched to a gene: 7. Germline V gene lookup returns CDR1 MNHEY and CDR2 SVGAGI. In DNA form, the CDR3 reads TGTGCCAGCAGCCTAGCGGGAGGGCTAATGGATACGCAGTATTTT. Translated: CASSLAGGLMDTQYF.

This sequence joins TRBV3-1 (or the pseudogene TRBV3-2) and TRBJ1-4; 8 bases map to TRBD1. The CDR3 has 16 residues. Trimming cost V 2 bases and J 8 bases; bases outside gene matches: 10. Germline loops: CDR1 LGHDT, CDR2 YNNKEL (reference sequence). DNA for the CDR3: TGTGCCAGCAGCCAATACAGGGGGGGTCAGAAGGAAAAACTGTTTTTT. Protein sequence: CASSQYRGGQKEKLFF.

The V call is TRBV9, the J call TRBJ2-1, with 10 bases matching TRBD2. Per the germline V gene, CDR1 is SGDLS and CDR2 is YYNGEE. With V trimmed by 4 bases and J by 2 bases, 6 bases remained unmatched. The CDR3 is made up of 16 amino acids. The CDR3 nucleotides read TGTGCCAGCAGCCCTAGCGGGGGCCCCCCCTACAATGAGCAGTTCTTC. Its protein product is CASSPSGGPPYNEQFF.

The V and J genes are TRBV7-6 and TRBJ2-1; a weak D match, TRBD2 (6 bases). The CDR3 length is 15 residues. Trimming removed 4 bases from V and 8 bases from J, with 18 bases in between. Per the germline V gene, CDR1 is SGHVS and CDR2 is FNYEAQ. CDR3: CASSSPRPSADEQFF. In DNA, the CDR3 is TGTGCCAGCAGCTCACCCCGGCCTAGCGCTGATGAGCAGTTCTTC.

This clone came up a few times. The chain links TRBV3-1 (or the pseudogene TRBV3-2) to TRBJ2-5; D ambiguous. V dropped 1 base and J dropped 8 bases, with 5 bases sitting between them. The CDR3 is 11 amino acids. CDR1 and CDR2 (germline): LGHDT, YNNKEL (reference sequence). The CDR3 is CASSQGPTQYF. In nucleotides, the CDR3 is TGTGCCAGCAGCCAAGGTCCTACCCAGTACTTC.

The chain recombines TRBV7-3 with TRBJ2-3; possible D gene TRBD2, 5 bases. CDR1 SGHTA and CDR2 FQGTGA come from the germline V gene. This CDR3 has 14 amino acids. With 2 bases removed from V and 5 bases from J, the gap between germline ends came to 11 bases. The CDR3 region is CASSLQAVQDTQYF. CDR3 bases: TGTGCCAGCAGCTTACAAGCGGTCCAAGATACGCAGTATTTT.

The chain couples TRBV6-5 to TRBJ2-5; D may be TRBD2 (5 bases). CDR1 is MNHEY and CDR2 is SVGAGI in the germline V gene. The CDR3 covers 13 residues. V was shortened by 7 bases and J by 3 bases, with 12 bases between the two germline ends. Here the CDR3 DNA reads TGTGCCAGCAATCTCGTCGGGGAAGAGACCCAGTACTTC. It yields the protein CASNLVGEETQYF.

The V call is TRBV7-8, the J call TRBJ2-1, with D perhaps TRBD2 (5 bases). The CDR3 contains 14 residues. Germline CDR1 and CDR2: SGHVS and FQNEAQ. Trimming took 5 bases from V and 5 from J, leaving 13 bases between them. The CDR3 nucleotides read TGTGCCAGCAGCGCCGCTCGGGAACACAATGAGCAGTTCTTC. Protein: CASSAAREHNEQFF.

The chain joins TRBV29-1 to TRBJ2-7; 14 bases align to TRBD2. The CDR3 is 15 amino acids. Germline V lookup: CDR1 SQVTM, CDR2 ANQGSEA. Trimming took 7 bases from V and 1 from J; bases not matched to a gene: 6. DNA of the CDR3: TGCAGCGCTGGGACTAGCGGGAGCATATCCTACGAGCAGTACTTC. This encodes CSAGTSGSISYEQYF.

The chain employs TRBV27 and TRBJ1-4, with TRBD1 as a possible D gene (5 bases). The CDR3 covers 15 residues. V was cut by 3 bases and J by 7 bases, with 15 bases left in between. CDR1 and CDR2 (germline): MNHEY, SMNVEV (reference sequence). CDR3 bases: TGTGCCAGCAGTTTTAGTGGGGCTAGGGTTGAAAAACTGTTTTTT. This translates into CASSFSGARVEKLFF.